The T cell receptor beta chain under discussion was sequenced for a study of control samples from healthy donors and cancer patients. Profiling relied on immunoSEQ multiplex PCR, and the TCRdb table lists in-frame clones only, not all of them. Of around 120,000 clones in the sample, approximately 94% were seen once. Trimming removed 4 bases from V and 1 base from J, with 18 bases in between. This CDR3 has 16 amino acids. Germline V CDR1 and CDR2: SGHKS, YYEKEE (reference sequence). Sequencing was carried out using PBMCs. The chain has TRBV5-5 and TRBJ2-7; the D call may be TRBD1 or TRBD2 (5 bases each). The clonotype originates from a man aged 50 or older with head and neck cancer. The CDR3 sequence: CASSGRDGTFSYEQYF. The DNA for the CDR3 is TGTGCCAGCAGCGGCCGGGACGGAACCTTTTCCTACGAGCAGTACTTC.